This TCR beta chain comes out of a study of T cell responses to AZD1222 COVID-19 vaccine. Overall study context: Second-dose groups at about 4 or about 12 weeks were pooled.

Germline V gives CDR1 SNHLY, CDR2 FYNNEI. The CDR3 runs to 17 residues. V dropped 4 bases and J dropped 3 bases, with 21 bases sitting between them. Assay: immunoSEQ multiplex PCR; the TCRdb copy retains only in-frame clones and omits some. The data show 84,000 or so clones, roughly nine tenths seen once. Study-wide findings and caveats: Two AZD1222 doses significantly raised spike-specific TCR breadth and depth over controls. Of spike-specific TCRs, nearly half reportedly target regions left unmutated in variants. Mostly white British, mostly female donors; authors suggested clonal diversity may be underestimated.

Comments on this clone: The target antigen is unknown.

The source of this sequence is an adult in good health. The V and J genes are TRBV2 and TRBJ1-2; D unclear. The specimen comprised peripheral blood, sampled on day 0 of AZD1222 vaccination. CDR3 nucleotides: TGTGCCAGCAGTGGGGAACAACCCTCGCTTTTGTACTATGGCTACACCTTC. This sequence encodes CASSGEQPSLLYYGYTF.